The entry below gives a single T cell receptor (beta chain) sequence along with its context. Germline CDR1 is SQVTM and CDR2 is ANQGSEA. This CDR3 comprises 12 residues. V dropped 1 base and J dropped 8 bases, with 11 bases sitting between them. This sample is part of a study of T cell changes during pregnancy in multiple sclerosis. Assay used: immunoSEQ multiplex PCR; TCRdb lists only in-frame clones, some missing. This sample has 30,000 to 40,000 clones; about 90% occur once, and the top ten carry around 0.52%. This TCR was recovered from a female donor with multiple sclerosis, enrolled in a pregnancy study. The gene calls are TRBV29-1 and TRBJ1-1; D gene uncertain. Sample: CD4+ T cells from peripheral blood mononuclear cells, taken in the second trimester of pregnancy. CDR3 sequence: CSVEGDLAEAFF. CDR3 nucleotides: TGCAGCGTTGAAGGGGATCTAGCCGAAGCTTTCTTT.